Described below is a single TCR beta chain sequence and its context. This sample is drawn from a study of cytomegalovirus exposure and HLA in healthy donors. A multiplex PCR was run with 60 Vbeta primers and 13 Jbeta primers. Using immunoSEQ multiplex PCR, the repertoire was profiled, and TCRdb retains in-frame clones only, with some absent. The sample has approximately 170,000 clones; about 85% are singletons. The CDR3 has 15 residues. Trimming took 3 bases from V and 0 from J; bases not matched to a gene: 2. Germline CDR1 is SGHNT and CDR2 is YYREEE (reference sequence). The source of this sequence is a man between 50 and 59 years old in good health and CMV-seropositive. The sample comprised PBMCs. The V call is TRBV5-4, the J call TRBJ1-3, with 8 bases fitting TRBD1. In DNA form, the CDR3 reads TGTGCCAGCAGCTCAACAGGGGGCTCTGGAAACACCATATATTTT. Its protein is CASSSTGGSGNTIYF.